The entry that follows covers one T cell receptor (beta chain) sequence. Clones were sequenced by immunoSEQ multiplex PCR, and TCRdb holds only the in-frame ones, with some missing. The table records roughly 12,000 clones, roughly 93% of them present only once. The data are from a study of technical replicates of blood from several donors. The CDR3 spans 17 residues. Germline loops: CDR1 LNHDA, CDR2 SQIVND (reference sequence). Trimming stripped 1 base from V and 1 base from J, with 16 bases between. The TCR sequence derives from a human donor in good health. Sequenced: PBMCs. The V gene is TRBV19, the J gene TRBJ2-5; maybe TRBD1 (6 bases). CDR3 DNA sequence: TGTGCCAGTAGTATAGGGACAGCCGTGGCGCTCCAAGAGACCCAGTACTTC. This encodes CASSIGTAVALQETQYF.